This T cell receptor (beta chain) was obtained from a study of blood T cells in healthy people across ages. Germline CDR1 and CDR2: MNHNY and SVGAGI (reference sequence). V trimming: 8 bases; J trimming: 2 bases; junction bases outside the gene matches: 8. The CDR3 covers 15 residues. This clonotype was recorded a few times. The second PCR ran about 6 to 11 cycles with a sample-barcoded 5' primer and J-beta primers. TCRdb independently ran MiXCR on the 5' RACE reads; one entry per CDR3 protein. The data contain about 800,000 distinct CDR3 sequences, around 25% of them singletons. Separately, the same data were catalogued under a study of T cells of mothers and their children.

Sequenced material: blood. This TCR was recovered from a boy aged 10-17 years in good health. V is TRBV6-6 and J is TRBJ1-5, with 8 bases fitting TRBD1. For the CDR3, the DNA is TGTGCCAGCGAATTAGGACAGGGTGGCAATCAGCCCCAGCATTTT. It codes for CASELGQGGNQPQHF.